In its sample, the clone carrying this T cell receptor beta chain was seen many times. The antigen is undetermined. This sample was included in a study of blood T cells in healthy people across ages. Study results and limitations: A greater number of naive CD4+ cells and higher diversity distinguished long-lived donors from aged donors.

With 6 bases removed from V and 5 bases from J, the gap between germline ends came to 19 bases. The CDR3 loop spans 15 amino acids. The germline V gene encodes CDR1 MDHEN and CDR2 SYDVKM. The second PCR ran about 6 to 12 cycles with a sample-barcoded 5' primer and J-beta primers. TCRdb passed the 5' RACE reads through MiXCR, listing each CDR3 protein once. This sample carries 710,000 or so distinct CDR3 sequences, less than 40% of them seen once, and the ten largest clones take over 15%. Every donor gave approximately 10 milliliters of peripheral blood. V is TRBV28 and J is TRBJ1-2, with unresolved D. Sequencing input: blood. This receptor was identified in a woman older than 75 in good health. The CDR3 sequence: CASSLSGDAQYGYTF. In DNA, the CDR3 is TGTGCCAGCAGCCTCTCCGGAGATGCTCAGTATGGCTACACCTTC.